This T cell receptor beta chain stems from a study of cytomegalovirus exposure and HLA in healthy donors. Study-wide context: Membership in the Caucasian-associated ancestry cluster was found for about 80% of around 380 genotyped donors.

Germline V lookup: CDR1 MNHEY, CDR2 SMNVEV (reference sequence). The CDR3 extends over 16 amino acids. Trimming removed 2 bases at V and 2 bases at J, with 13 bases between. As for this clone: The antigen remains unidentified.

Primers included in the PCR were 60 Vbeta and 13 Jbeta primers. Libraries were prepared by immunoSEQ multiplex PCR; TCRdb keeps only in-frame clonotypes and omits some of them. The table lists 120,000 or so clones, approximately 74% of them singletons. The study's findings and limits: Later, an analysis found that common viral pathogens appeared to be linked with several of the most significant clusters.

The source of this sequence is a man aged 40-49 years in good health and CMV-seropositive. The V call is TRBV27, the J call TRBJ1-5; tentative D call: TRBD1 (5 bases). The sample was PBMCs. The CDR3 DNA is TGTGCCAGCAGTTTACTCGGGGGTGCAGGCAATCAGCCCCAGCATTTT. It encodes CASSLLGGAGNQPQHF.